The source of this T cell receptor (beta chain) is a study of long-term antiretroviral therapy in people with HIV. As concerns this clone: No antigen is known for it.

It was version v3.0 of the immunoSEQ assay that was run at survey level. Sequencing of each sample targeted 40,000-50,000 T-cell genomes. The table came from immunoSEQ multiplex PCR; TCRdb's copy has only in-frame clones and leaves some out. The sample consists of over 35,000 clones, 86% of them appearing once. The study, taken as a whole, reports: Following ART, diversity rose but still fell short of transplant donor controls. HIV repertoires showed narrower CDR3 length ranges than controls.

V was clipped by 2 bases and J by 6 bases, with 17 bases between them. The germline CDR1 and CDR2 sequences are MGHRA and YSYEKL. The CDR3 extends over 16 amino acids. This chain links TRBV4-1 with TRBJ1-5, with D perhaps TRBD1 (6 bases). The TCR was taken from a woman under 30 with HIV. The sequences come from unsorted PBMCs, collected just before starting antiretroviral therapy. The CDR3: CASSQLLQGLIQPQHF. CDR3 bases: TGCGCCAGCAGCCAACTACTTCAGGGGTTGATTCAGCCCCAGCATTTT.